The clone carrying this TCR beta chain was seen at least ten times. The sample is drawn from a study of T-cell reconstitution after alpha-beta-depleted transplantation in children. Between the trimmed V and J ends, which lost 5 bases and 3 bases, there was a span of 20 bases. The V gene's germline CDR1 is SGHVS and CDR2 FQNEAQ. This CDR3 region has 16 residues. For TCRbeta, the library was prepared with unique molecular identifiers. TCRdb fed the PCR reads into MiXCR, producing one record per CDR3 protein. Among 90,000 to 100,000 distinct CDR3 sequences listed, more than 10% were seen once. The chain joins TRBV7-8 to TRBJ2-7, with D maybe TRBD2 (7 bases). The receptor's source is a human donor who donated a stem cell graft to a child with inherited bone marrow failure. Material: PBMCs from the stem cell graft donor, obtained from the stem cell graft. CDR3 amino acids: CASSPHVGGAIYEQYF. In nucleotides, the CDR3 is TGTGCCAGCAGCCCCCACGTGGGGGGGGCTATCTACGAGCAGTACTTC. The entire variable domain, with the rest obtained from reference TRBV7-8 and TRBJ2-7, is as follows: GAGVSQSPRYKVAKRGQDVALRCDPISGHVSLFWYQQALGQGPEFLTYFQNEAQLDKSGLPSDRFFAERPEGSVSTLKIQRTQQEDSAVYLCASSPHVGGAIYEQYFGPGTRLTVT.